This T cell receptor (beta chain) was identified in a study of shared clonotypes between healthy human individuals. Study findings and constraints: The study found lower generation probabilities in non-shared clonotypes than in those shared by all four donors. Blood was the only sampled material, and tissue repertoires likely differ. Among the subsets, naive ones generally showed larger estimated richness than memory ones.

Roughly 33,000 T cell genomes, or roughly 200 ng DNA, went into the sorted-subset replicate PCRs. The table came from immunoSEQ multiplex PCR; TCRdb's copy has only in-frame clones and leaves some out. This sample has 2 million to 2.5 million clones; roughly 95% occur once, and the top ten carry roughly 0.13%. Turning to this clone: What it binds is not known.

The V and J ends lost 3 bases and 1 base respectively, with 14 bases between them. Germline V gives CDR1 SGHAT, CDR2 FQNNGV. CDR3 size: 16 residues. This TCR was recovered from a man in his late teens or twenties in good health. What was sequenced was naive CD4+ T cells sorted from blood. Subset noted: CD45RA+ positively selected. V and J are TRBV11-2 and TRBJ2-3; D gene ambiguous. The CDR3 spells CASSFELRKGTDTQYF. DNA for the CDR3: TGTGCCAGCAGCTTTGAGCTGCGGAAGGGCACAGATACGCAGTATTTT.